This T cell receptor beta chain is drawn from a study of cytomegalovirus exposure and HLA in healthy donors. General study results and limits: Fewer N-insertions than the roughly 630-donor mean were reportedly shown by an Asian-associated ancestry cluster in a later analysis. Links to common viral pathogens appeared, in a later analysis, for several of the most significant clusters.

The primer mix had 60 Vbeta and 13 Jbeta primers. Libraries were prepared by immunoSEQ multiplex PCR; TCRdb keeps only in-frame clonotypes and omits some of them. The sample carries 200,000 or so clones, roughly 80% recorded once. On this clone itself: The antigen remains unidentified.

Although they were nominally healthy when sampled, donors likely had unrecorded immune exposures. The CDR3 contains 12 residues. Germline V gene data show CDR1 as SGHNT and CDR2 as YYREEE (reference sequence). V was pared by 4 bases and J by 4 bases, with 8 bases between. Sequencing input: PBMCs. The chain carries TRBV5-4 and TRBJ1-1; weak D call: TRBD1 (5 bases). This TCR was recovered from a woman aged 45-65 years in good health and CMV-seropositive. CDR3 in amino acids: CASSRGSTEAFF. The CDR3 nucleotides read TGTGCCAGCAGCCGGGGGAGCACTGAAGCTTTCTTT.